This T cell receptor (beta chain) is from a study of Ad26.COV2.S vaccination and SARS-CoV-2 variants. Notes on the study in general: Quantification of TCR breadth and depth may have yielded underestimates of total T cell responses. Non-spike TCR breadth showed similarity between vaccine and placebo recipients. Spike-specific responses of CD8+ and CD4+ T cells were reported to display substantial breadth after vaccination.

Clones were read by immunoSEQ multiplex PCR, and TCRdb kept only the in-frame ones, dropping some. The sample includes about 100,000 clones, around 82% of them seen just once. Concerning this clone: Its specificity is unknown. The sample has other DNA sequences that encode this CDR3 too.

Trimming took off 4 bases at V and 4 bases at J, with 17 bases between the two ends. CDR1 and CDR2 from the germline V gene are GTSNPN and SVGIG (reference sequence). The CDR3 covers 14 residues. Sequencing was performed on peripheral blood, taken after recovery from COVID-19. The origin of this receptor is a human donor who had recovered from COVID-19. The chain has TRBV30 and TRBJ2-7, with D possibly being TRBD1 or TRBD2 (5 bases each). The CDR3 DNA reads as TGTGCCTGGACGAAAGGTGGGACCTCTTACGAGCAGTACTTC. It specifies CAWTKGGTSYEQYF.